A selection of T cell receptor beta chains follows, all from one sample in a study of siplizumab effects on memory and regulatory T cells. Sequenced by immunoSEQ multiplex PCR; TCRdb stores in-frame clones only, minus some. Here the sample spans 95,000 to 110,000 clones, about 94% being singletons. Sequencing input: Tregs sorted from blood. These receptor sequences come from a human donor in good health. Both conserved end residues are part of each CDR3. A D gene is named only where the DNA matches it firmly. Clone size is shown for a subset of rows, as once, few, many or a class of expanded clone.

v_gene	j_gene	abundance	d_gene	CDR3nt	CDR3aa
TRBV5-1	TRBJ2-1	NA	NA	TGCGCCAGCAGCTTGGATGCCCTATGGGGGGTGCAGTTCTTC	CASSLDALWGVQFF
TRBV15	TRBJ1-2	NA	TRBD1	TGTGCCACCAGCAGAGCAGGGGGTGGCTACACCTTC	CATSRAGGGYTF
TRBV29-1	TRBJ1-1	NA	NA	TGCAGCGTGGGGGGGGGTCTAATCAACCCCGAAGCTTTCTTT	CSVGGGLINPEAFF
TRBV6-5	TRBJ1-2	NA	NA	TGTGCCAGCGGGCGGGCGCGGACTAACTATGGCTACACCTTC	CASGRARTNYGYTF
TRBV6-1	TRBJ2-7	NA	NA	TGTGCCAGCAGTGAAGCGCCCGGGCGAGGTATGGGCGAGCAGTACTTC	CASSEAPGRGMGEQYF
TRBV7-8	TRBJ2-1	NA	NA	TGTGCCAGCAGCATCATCCCCCCACCGTTCTTC	CASSIIPPPFF
TRBV7-9	TRBJ2-7	NA	TRBD1	TGTGCCAGCAGCCCTGGGACAGGGCCAACCTACGAGCAGTACTTC	CASSPGTGPTYEQYF
TRBV27	TRBJ1-2	few	NA	TGTGCCAGCAGCCCGGACAGCTCGGGACCTTATGGCTACACCTTC	CASSPDSSGPYGYTF
TRBV29-1	TRBJ1-1	NA	NA	TGCAGCGTTGAGTTGGGCGATCCCACTGAAGCTTTCTTT	CSVELGDPTEAFF
TRBV30	TRBJ1-4	NA	NA	TGTGCCTGGAATTTTAATGAAAAACTGTTTTTT	CAWNFNEKLFF
TRBV27	TRBJ2-2	NA	TRBD2	TGTGCCAGCAGACGGGCTAGCGGGAGGGCCGCCGGGGAGCTGTTTTTT	CASRRASGRAAGELFF
TRBV23-1	TRBJ1-3	NA	NA	TGCGCCAGCAGTCCCCGCGGTAGGATAAACTCTGGAAACACCATATATTTT	CASSPRGRINSGNTIYF
TRBV7-2	TRBJ2-5	NA	NA	TGTGCCAGCAGCTTAGGGGGCGGCCGGCAAGAGACCCAGTACTTC	CASSLGGGRQETQYF
TRBV7-8	TRBJ1-5	NA	NA	TGTGCCAGCAGCCGGACACGGGAAAAGCCCCAGCATTTT	CASSRTREKPQHF
TRBV6-5	TRBJ1-2	few	TRBD1	TGTGCCAGCAGTTACTCGGGACAGCCTAACTATGGCTACACCTTC	CASSYSGQPNYGYTF
TRBV6-1	TRBJ1-5	NA	TRBD1	TGTGCCAGCAGGTCGGGACAGCGCAATCAGCCCCAGCATTTT	CASRSGQRNQPQHF
TRBV6-5	TRBJ2-4	NA	TRBD2	TGTGCCAGCCGGGAGGCCCGGAAAAACATTCAGTACTTC	CASREARKNIQYF
TRBV7-9	TRBJ1-4	NA	TRBD1	TGTGCCAGCAGGGCACAGGGGGCTGGGGAAAAACTGTTTTTT	CASRAQGAGEKLFF
TRBV2	TRBJ2-1	NA	NA	TGTGCCAGCAGTGGAATAGCCCCCACTTACTACAATGAGCAGTTCTTC	CASSGIAPTYYNEQFF
TRBV11-2	TRBJ1-1	NA	TRBD1	TGTGCCAGCACCGTAGACAGGGCACGGTCTGAAGCTTTCTTT	CASTVDRARSEAFF
TRBV10-3	TRBJ1-4	NA	NA	TGTGCCACCAAGGGGTCTAATGAAAAACTGTTTTTT	CATKGSNEKLFF
TRBV19	TRBJ2-1	NA	NA	TGTGCCAGTAGTATAGGGGGGCAATGGAATGAGCAGTTCTTC	CASSIGGQWNEQFF
TRBV2	TRBJ1-3	NA	NA	TGTGCCAGCAGTGGGGACCCGAGTTCCTACTCTGGAAACACCATATATTTT	CASSGDPSSYSGNTIYF
TRBV7-2	TRBJ1-1	NA	NA	TGTGCCAGCAGCCAGCGCGGGTACACTGAAGCTTTCTTT	CASSQRGYTEAFF
TRBV4-1	TRBJ2-7	NA	NA	TGCGCCAGCAGCCAAGATGCAGGCACAGGAGAGTACTTC	CASSQDAGTGEYF
TRBV5-4	TRBJ2-3	NA	NA	TGTGCCAGCAGACCAGGGGGCACAGATACGCAGTATTTT	CASRPGGTDTQYF
TRBV27	TRBJ2-1	NA	TRBD2	TGTGCCAGCAGTTCACCGGGACTAGGGATCGATGAGCAGTTCTTC	CASSSPGLGIDEQFF
TRBV4-1	TRBJ1-2	once	NA	TGCGCCAGCAGCCGTGGTGTAGGTGGCTACACCTTC	CASSRGVGGYTF
TRBV7-3	TRBJ1-2	NA	NA	TGTGCCAGCAGCCCCAACCCTAACTATGGCTACACCTTC	CASSPNPNYGYTF
TRBV27	TRBJ2-7	NA	NA	TGTGCCAGCAGTTTAGGAGCGGGCCTCGCCGGCGAGCAGTACTTC	CASSLGAGLAGEQYF
TRBV5-1	TRBJ1-2	NA	TRBD1	TGCGCCAGCAGCGCCTCCGGGACAGGGATCTCTTGGCTCACCTTC	CASSASGTGISWLTF
TRBV7-3	TRBJ2-1	NA	TRBD2	TGTGCCAGCAGCCACCAGAAAGTAGCGGGCTACAATGAGCAGTTCTTC	CASSHQKVAGYNEQFF
TRBV6-5	TRBJ2-7	NA	NA	TGTGCCAGCAGTTCCACTCTGCTCTACGAGCAGTACTTC	CASSSTLLYEQYF
TRBV5-1	TRBJ2-3	once	NA	TGCGCCAGCAGCTTGGGCGGGGATACGCAGTATTTT	CASSLGGDTQYF
TRBV6-5	TRBJ2-1	NA	TRBD1	TGTGCCAGCAGTTACGGGACAGGGACGTATGATGAGCAGTTCTTC	CASSYGTGTYDEQFF
TRBV7-8	TRBJ2-3	NA	TRBD2	TGTGCCAGCAGCTCTAGCGGGATTAACGCAGATACGCAGTATTTT	CASSSSGINADTQYF
TRBV7-8	TRBJ2-1	NA	TRBD2	TGTGCCAGCAGCTTAAGAAGGACTAGCGGGGGGGGTTACAATGAGCAGTTCTTC	CASSLRRTSGGGYNEQFF
TRBV10-2	TRBJ2-3	NA	TRBD2	TGCGCCAGCACCCCGGGGGGGCCCACAGATACGCAGTATTTT	CASTPGGPTDTQYF
TRBV19	TRBJ1-2	NA	NA	TGTGCCAGTAACCCTACAGGGTACGTCGGCTACACCTTC	CASNPTGYVGYTF
TRBV5-1	TRBJ2-1	NA	TRBD2	TGCGCCAGCAGTACCGGGACTAGCGGCTACAATGAGCAGTTCTTC	CASSTGTSGYNEQFF
TRBV18	TRBJ2-7	NA	NA	TGTGCCAGCTCACCTCTTGGGGGCGGATACGAGCAGTACTTC	CASSPLGGGYEQYF
TRBV18	TRBJ2-3	once	TRBD1	TGTGCCAGCTCACCACGTCTACCGGGACAGGGGGCAGATACGCAGTATTTT	CASSPRLPGQGADTQYF
TRBV19	TRBJ1-1	once	NA	TGTGCCAGTACATCAACGACAGGAAACTCTGAAGCTTTCTTT	CASTSTTGNSEAFF
TRBV6-5	TRBJ2-7	once	NA	TGTGCCAGCAGCCACGACCAGGGCTACGAGCAGTACTTC	CASSHDQGYEQYF
TRBV4-1	TRBJ1-4	NA	TRBD1	TGCGCCAGCAGCCAAGAAGGGGCAGGGGGCAGGGAAAAACTGTTTTTT	CASSQEGAGGREKLFF
TRBV5-1	TRBJ1-1	NA	TRBD1	TGCGCCAGCAGCTTGCTAACAGGACAGGCGAACACTGAAGCTTTCTTT	CASSLLTGQANTEAFF
TRBV6-1	TRBJ1-4	NA	NA	TGTGCCAGCAGCTGGGGGACGGTTTATAATGAAAAACTGTTTTTT	CASSWGTVYNEKLFF
TRBV19	TRBJ1-4	once	NA	TGTGCCAGTACCTCTGGGCACAGGGCCCCTTTTAATGAAAAACTGTTTTTT	CASTSGHRAPFNEKLFF
TRBV6-4	TRBJ1-5	NA	NA	TGTGCCAGCAGCGAGGGAAGCAATCAGCCCCAGCATTTT	CASSEGSNQPQHF
TRBV15	TRBJ2-5	NA	NA	TGTGCCACCAGTCAATTTGGAGTAGAGACCCAGTACTTC	CATSQFGVETQYF
TRBV7-9	TRBJ1-4	once	TRBD1	TGTGCCAGCAGCTTTAGCAACAGGGGAGGTGAAAAACTGTTTTTT	CASSFSNRGGEKLFF
TRBV19	TRBJ2-4	NA	NA	TGTGCCAGTAGTACTCCTAAACTCCCGGTCAAAAACATTCAGTACTTC	CASSTPKLPVKNIQYF
TRBV4-1	TRBJ1-2	NA	NA	TGCGCCAGCAGCCAAGATGCAAGGGCAGGGACGGTGAGGGATGGCTACACCTTC	CASSQDARAGTVRDGYTF
TRBV30	TRBJ1-1	NA	TRBD1	TGTGCCTGGAGTATTACAGGGGGAAAGGTTGTAGGAGCTTTCTTT	CAWSITGGKVVGAFF